A selection of T cell receptor beta chains follows, all from one sample in a study of identical twins. From the 5' RACE reads, TCRdb called clonotypes with MiXCR, one entry per CDR3 protein. The sample has 450,000 or so distinct CDR3 sequences; approximately 24% are singletons. The sample was also reused in another study, on T cells expressing NK-cell markers.

Sequencing used CD4+ T cells sorted from blood. The receptors were sampled from a woman younger than 30 in good health. Each CDR3 is given with its conserved first and last residue. A D gene is named only where the DNA matches it firmly. Size tells how often a clone was seen (once, few, many) or the class of an expanded clone, and some rows leave it out.

CDR3nt: TGCGCCAGCAGCTTGGCAGGGGGTCTTTACGAGCAGTACTTC; CDR3aa: CASSLAGGLYEQYF; j_gene: TRBJ2-7; abundance: many; v_gene: TRBV5-1; d_gene: TRBD1
CDR3nt: TGCAGTGCTAGAGATTCCCGGGAGGGATCGGATACGCAGTATTTT; CDR3aa: CSARDSREGSDTQYF; j_gene: TRBJ2-3; abundance: -; v_gene: TRBV20-1; d_gene: TRBD2
CDR3nt: TGTGCCAGCAGCTATACCCGGGGGGAGGGACAGCCCCAGCATTTT; CDR3aa: CASSYTRGEGQPQHF; j_gene: TRBJ1-5; abundance: -; v_gene: TRBV7-2; d_gene: -
CDR3nt: TGTGCCAGCAGCTCCATGGACAGGCCGACCGGGGAGCTGTTTTTT; CDR3aa: CASSSMDRPTGELFF; j_gene: TRBJ2-2; abundance: -; v_gene: TRBV7-9; d_gene: TRBD1
CDR3nt: TGCGCCAGCAGAGGGGACACTGAAGCTTTCTTT; CDR3aa: CASRGDTEAFF; j_gene: TRBJ1-1; abundance: -; v_gene: TRBV5-1; d_gene: -
CDR3nt: TGCGCCAGCAGTTCCACCGGGATCGGAGCCAACGTCCTGACTTTC; CDR3aa: CASSSTGIGANVLTF; j_gene: TRBJ2-6; abundance: -; v_gene: TRBV5-1; d_gene: -
CDR3nt: TGTGCCAGCAGTAGGCACAGCTCCTACAATGAGCAGTTCTTC; CDR3aa: CASSRHSSYNEQFF; j_gene: TRBJ2-1; abundance: once; v_gene: TRBV6-2/TRBV6-3; d_gene: -
CDR3nt: TGTGCCAGCAGTTTTTCGGGGAGGGGTCCCTACGAGCAGTACTTC; CDR3aa: CASSFSGRGPYEQYF; j_gene: TRBJ2-7; abundance: -; v_gene: TRBV27; d_gene: TRBD2
CDR3nt: TGTGCCAGCAGTTTAGGTAGCGGGGACTACAATGAGCAGTTCTTC; CDR3aa: CASSLGSGDYNEQFF; j_gene: TRBJ2-1; abundance: -; v_gene: TRBV12-3/TRBV12-4; d_gene: TRBD2
CDR3nt: TGTGCCAGCAGCTTGAACAGGGGGCGCACAGATACGCAGTATTTT; CDR3aa: CASSLNRGRTDTQYF; j_gene: TRBJ2-3; abundance: -; v_gene: TRBV5-4; d_gene: TRBD1
CDR3nt: TGTGCCAGCAGCCAAGATGGGACTAGCGGGGGTGAGACCCAGTACTTC; CDR3aa: CASSQDGTSGGETQYF; j_gene: TRBJ2-5; abundance: -; v_gene: TRBV4-2; d_gene: TRBD2
CDR3nt: TGTGCCAGCAGCCAAGACCCCCCAAGACTCGCCTCCAGGGGAGGCTACACCTTC; CDR3aa: CASSQDPPRLASRGGYTF; j_gene: TRBJ1-2; abundance: -; v_gene: TRBV4-2; d_gene: -
CDR3nt: TGTGCCAGCAGCCACGGACTAGCGGGGGGGCCGAGAGCCGGGGAGCTGTTTTTT; CDR3aa: CASSHGLAGGPRAGELFF; j_gene: TRBJ2-2; abundance: -; v_gene: TRBV4-2; d_gene: TRBD2
CDR3nt: TGTGCCATCAGTGAGACCCAGGGGAACTATGGCTACACCTTC; CDR3aa: CAISETQGNYGYTF; j_gene: TRBJ1-2; abundance: few; v_gene: TRBV10-3; d_gene: -
CDR3nt: TGTGCCAGCAGCCAAGTTCGAGACAGGGTAGCCTACGAGCAGTACTTC; CDR3aa: CASSQVRDRVAYEQYF; j_gene: TRBJ2-7; abundance: -; v_gene: TRBV3-1; d_gene: TRBD1
CDR3nt: TGTGCCAGCAGCGCCGCTTTTGGATCCTACACTGAAGCTTTCTTT; CDR3aa: CASSAAFGSYTEAFF; j_gene: TRBJ1-1; abundance: -; v_gene: TRBV9; d_gene: -
CDR3nt: TGCGCCAGCAGCCTCGACAGCCCCACGGATACGCAGTATTTT; CDR3aa: CASSLDSPTDTQYF; j_gene: TRBJ2-3; abundance: few; v_gene: TRBV5-1; d_gene: -
CDR3nt: TGCGCCAGCACCCTACAAGGAACGGGCCATTTCGGGGAGCAGTACTTC; CDR3aa: CASTLQGTGHFGEQYF; j_gene: TRBJ2-7; abundance: few; v_gene: TRBV5-1; d_gene: -
CDR3nt: TGCAGTGCTTGGGAGGAAAGAAACATTCAGTACTTC; CDR3aa: CSAWEERNIQYF; j_gene: TRBJ2-4; abundance: few; v_gene: TRBV20-1; d_gene: -
CDR3nt: TGTGCCAGCAGGAACGGGGGTACTAACACCGGGGAGCTGTTTTTT; CDR3aa: CASRNGGTNTGELFF; j_gene: TRBJ2-2; abundance: -; v_gene: TRBV12-3/TRBV12-4; d_gene: -
CDR3nt: TGCAGCGTTATTCCCGGCGGTATTACTGAAGCTTTCTTT; CDR3aa: CSVIPGGITEAFF; j_gene: TRBJ1-1; abundance: -; v_gene: TRBV29-1; d_gene: -
CDR3nt: TGTGCCAGCAGCCAAGGGGCGGGAGGGCCGGACGCCAATGAGCAGTTCTTC; CDR3aa: CASSQGAGGPDANEQFF; j_gene: TRBJ2-1; abundance: few; v_gene: TRBV7-9; d_gene: TRBD2
CDR3nt: TGCAGTGCTGGGGACAGGGTTGGCGAGCAGTACTTC; CDR3aa: CSAGDRVGEQYF; j_gene: TRBJ2-7; abundance: -; v_gene: TRBV20-1; d_gene: TRBD1
CDR3nt: TGTGCCAGCAGCCGAGTCAGGGCCGAATCCTCTGGGGCCAACGTCCTGACTTTC; CDR3aa: CASSRVRAESSGANVLTF; j_gene: TRBJ2-6; abundance: -; v_gene: TRBV7-6; d_gene: -
CDR3nt: TGCGCCAGCAGCCAAGATTTGCGGACCTTCTCTGGGGCCAACGTCCTGACTTTC; CDR3aa: CASSQDLRTFSGANVLTF; j_gene: TRBJ2-6; abundance: few; v_gene: TRBV4-3; d_gene: -
CDR3nt: TGTGCCACCAGCAGTTTCGGCAGCGGAAACTATGGCTACACCTTC; CDR3aa: CATSSFGSGNYGYTF; j_gene: TRBJ1-2; abundance: few; v_gene: TRBV15; d_gene: -
CDR3nt: TGTGCCAGCAGTTCGCCCCCTCTTAGGGGCTCCTACAATGAGCAGTTCTTC; CDR3aa: CASSSPPLRGSYNEQFF; j_gene: TRBJ2-1; abundance: few; v_gene: TRBV12-3/TRBV12-4; d_gene: -
CDR3nt: TGCAGCGTTGGTCGGTCTCTAGGCACTGAAGCTTTCTTT; CDR3aa: CSVGRSLGTEAFF; j_gene: TRBJ1-1; abundance: -; v_gene: TRBV29-1; d_gene: -
CDR3nt: TGTGCCGTGTCCGACCGCGGGACAACTACAGATACGCAGTATTTT; CDR3aa: CAVSDRGTTTDTQYF; j_gene: TRBJ2-3; abundance: -; v_gene: TRBV10-3; d_gene: -
CDR3nt: TGTGCCAGCAGTTACGGGACAGGTATTTACGAGCAGTACTTC; CDR3aa: CASSYGTGIYEQYF; j_gene: TRBJ2-7; abundance: few; v_gene: TRBV6-5; d_gene: TRBD1
CDR3nt: TGCGCCAGCCAAGTGCCCTTGCCAGGGCGGGCCCACGAGCAGTACTTC; CDR3aa: CASQVPLPGRAHEQYF; j_gene: TRBJ2-7; abundance: -; v_gene: TRBV5-1; d_gene: -
CDR3nt: TGCAGTGCTAGGAGGGGGGACAGGCGGGACCTTGGCTACACCTTC; CDR3aa: CSARRGDRRDLGYTF; j_gene: TRBJ1-2; abundance: few; v_gene: TRBV20-1; d_gene: TRBD1
CDR3nt: TGTGCCAACCCGGGACACCTCACCGGGGAGCTGTTTTTT; CDR3aa: CANPGHLTGELFF; j_gene: TRBJ2-2; abundance: few; v_gene: TRBV7-9; d_gene: -
CDR3nt: TGTGCCAGCAGTTTACGGGCTACGAGGGAGACCCAGTACTTC; CDR3aa: CASSLRATRETQYF; j_gene: TRBJ2-5; abundance: -; v_gene: TRBV12-3/TRBV12-4; d_gene: -
CDR3nt: TGTGCCACCAGCACTCGGGGGGGCCTAGAGACCCAGTACTTC; CDR3aa: CATSTRGGLETQYF; j_gene: TRBJ2-5; abundance: few; v_gene: TRBV15; d_gene: TRBD2
CDR3nt: TGTGCCAGCAGTTTAGCTAGCGGGGGTTCAGAGACCCAGTACTTC; CDR3aa: CASSLASGGSETQYF; j_gene: TRBJ2-5; abundance: -; v_gene: TRBV12-3/TRBV12-4; d_gene: TRBD2
CDR3nt: TGCAGTGCTATGGGACCTAACACAGATACGCAGTATTTT; CDR3aa: CSAMGPNTDTQYF; j_gene: TRBJ2-3; abundance: few; v_gene: TRBV20-1; d_gene: -
CDR3nt: TGTGCCAACGGAGGGACCCCCACTTCACCCCTCCACTTT; CDR3aa: CANGGTPTSPLHF; j_gene: TRBJ1-6; abundance: -; v_gene: TRBV10-3; d_gene: -
CDR3nt: TGCAGCGTGGAGCAGGCAGGGGTGACAGATACGCAGTATTTT; CDR3aa: CSVEQAGVTDTQYF; j_gene: TRBJ2-3; abundance: -; v_gene: TRBV29-1; d_gene: -
CDR3nt: TGTGCCGCCAGCAGAACAGGGGTGCGGGAGACCCAGTACTTC; CDR3aa: CAASRTGVRETQYF; j_gene: TRBJ2-5; abundance: -; v_gene: TRBV15; d_gene: TRBD1
CDR3nt: TGTGCCAGCAGCCCGGGGACGGTGAACACTGAAGCTTTCTTT; CDR3aa: CASSPGTVNTEAFF; j_gene: TRBJ1-1; abundance: many; v_gene: TRBV5-1; d_gene: -